These T cell receptor beta chains were read from a single sample in a study of radiotherapy plus CTLA-4 blockade in lung cancer. Clones were read by immunoSEQ multiplex PCR, and TCRdb kept only the in-frame ones, dropping some. The sample has about 110,000 clones, 85% seen once. Sample: peripheral blood, taken from a patient treated with radiotherapy plus ipilimumab. The receptor set was obtained from a human donor with non-small cell lung cancer that progressed on radiotherapy plus ipilimumab. Some clones in this sample may be carry-over from other donors' samples. Both conserved end residues are part of each CDR3. D genes are given only for firm matches. Only part of the rows carry a size: once, few, many, or a class if the clone is expanded.

d_gene | j_gene | abundance | v_gene | CDR3aa | CDR3nt
. | TRBJ1-2 | . | TRBV9 | CASSVAFEGDYGYTF | TGTGCCAGCAGCGTAGCGTTTGAAGGGGACTATGGCTACACCTTC
. | TRBJ1-2 | . | TRBV6-5 | CASSYPDSNGYTF | TGTGCCAGCAGTTACCCGGACAGTAATGGCTACACCTTC
. | TRBJ2-2 | . | TRBV5-6 | CASSPFRTPTGELFF | TGTGCCAGCAGCCCTTTCCGTACCCCCACCGGGGAGCTGTTTTTT
. | TRBJ2-3 | . | TRBV7-9 | CASSLAGGFTDTQYF | TGTGCCAGCAGCTTAGCGGGGGGATTTACAGATACGCAGTATTTT
. | TRBJ1-5 | . | TRBV6-1 | CASSELVGTPNQPQHF | TGTGCCAGCAGTGAACTTGTTGGGACACCGAATCAGCCCCAGCATTTT
TRBD1 | TRBJ2-6 | . | TRBV10-3 | CAITERDRGNVLTF | TGTGCCATCACCGAGCGGGACAGGGGCAACGTCCTGACTTTC
. | TRBJ1-2 | . | TRBV4-1 | CASSQDTLGKGIYGYTF | TGCGCCAGCAGCCAAGATACCCTGGGGAAGGGGATCTATGGCTACACCTTC
. | TRBJ1-1 | . | TRBV19 | CASSMGARWTEAFF | TGTGCCAGTAGTATGGGGGCGCGATGGACTGAAGCTTTCTTT
TRBD1 | TRBJ1-3 | . | TRBV9 | CASSEGQGSGNTIYF | TGTGCCAGCAGCGAGGGACAGGGATCTGGAAACACCATATATTTT
TRBD1 | TRBJ2-5 | . | TRBV4-3 | CASSQEGTGQETQYF | TGCGCCAGCAGCCAAGAGGGGACAGGGCAAGAGACCCAGTACTTC
. | TRBJ1-2 | . | TRBV7-3 | CASSLTGGAGGYTF | TGTGCCAGCAGCTTAACCGGGGGCGCCGGTGGCTACACCTTC
. | TRBJ2-1 | . | TRBV7-3 | CASSSPGTLHNEQFF | TGTGCCAGCAGCTCACCCGGGACTCTTCACAATGAGCAGTTCTTC
. | TRBJ1-6 | . | TRBV19 | CASSIGQNRGALHF | TGTGCCAGTAGTATAGGACAGAACCGAGGCGCCCTCCACTTT
TRBD1 | TRBJ1-2 | once | TRBV6-1 | CASSDPPPTRGHQIYGYTF | TGTGCCAGCAGTGACCCACCCCCCACCAGGGGGCATCAGATCTATGGCTACACCTTC
. | TRBJ1-5 | . | TRBV6-1 | CASRIRGGNQPQHF | TGTGCCAGCAGAATAAGAGGCGGCAATCAGCCCCAGCATTTT
. | TRBJ1-2 | . | TRBV5-8 | CASSPWDPRLGYTF | TGTGCCAGCAGCCCCTGGGACCCACGCCTGGGCTACACCTTC
TRBD2 | TRBJ2-3 | . | TRBV28 | CAHSSGGLTDTQYF | TGTGCTCATAGTAGCGGGGGGCTCACAGATACGCAGTATTTT
TRBD1 | TRBJ2-3 | . | TRBV11-2 | CASSLEPGQGFGTDTQYF | TGTGCCAGCAGCTTAGAACCGGGACAGGGTTTTGGCACAGATACGCAGTATTTT
TRBD2 | TRBJ2-3 | . | TRBV5-1 | CASSLGLAADTQYF | TGCGCCAGCAGCTTGGGACTAGCCGCAGATACGCAGTATTTT
TRBD1 | TRBJ2-2 | . | TRBV5-1 | CASSLRTGPIYTGELFF | TGCGCCAGCAGCTTGAGGACAGGGCCAATCTACACCGGGGAGCTGTTTTTT
. | TRBJ1-2 | . | TRBV15 | CATSRDSGGYTF | TGTGCCACCAGCAGAGATTCGGGCGGCTACACCTTC
. | TRBJ1-2 | . | TRBV5-1 | CASSLGAGAYGYTF | TGCGCCAGCAGCTTGGGGGCCGGAGCCTATGGCTACACCTTC
. | TRBJ1-5 | . | TRBV19 | CASSRDGLQPQHF | TGTGCCAGTTCCCGGGACGGTTTACAGCCCCAGCATTTT
. | TRBJ1-6 | . | TRBV15 | CATSREGLSNSPLHF | TGTGCCACCAGCAGAGAGGGACTGAGTAATTCACCCCTCCACTTT
TRBD1 | TRBJ1-2 | . | TRBV7-9 | CASSLSTGTGGWGNYGYTF | TGTGCCAGCAGCTTAAGTACGGGGACAGGGGGCTGGGGGAACTATGGCTACACCTTC
. | TRBJ1-2 | once | TRBV5-8 | CASSLDPGGYTF | TGTGCCAGCAGCTTGGACCCAGGGGGCTACACCTTC
. | TRBJ1-1 | few | TRBV2 | CASSVIENTEAFF | TGTGCCAGCAGTGTGATTGAGAACACTGAAGCTTTCTTT
. | TRBJ1-3 | . | TRBV9 | CASPLRGTSGNTIYF | TGTGCCAGCCCCCTCAGGGGAACCTCTGGAAACACCATATATTTT
. | TRBJ2-5 | . | TRBV4-3 | CASSQDFLTETQYF | TGCGCCAGCAGCCAAGATTTCCTCACGGAGACCCAGTACTTC
TRBD1 | TRBJ1-5 | . | TRBV7-9 | CASSGGQGAFSQPQHF | TGTGCCAGCTCAGGGGGACAGGGGGCCTTCTCTCAGCCCCAGCATTTT
TRBD2 | TRBJ2-3 | . | TRBV7-2 | CASSFAGGPGTDTQYF | TGTGCCAGCAGCTTTGCGGGGGGGCCGGGAACAGATACGCAGTATTTT
. | TRBJ1-1 | . | TRBV9 | CASSASTVNTEAFF | TGTGCCAGCAGCGCGTCAACAGTTAACACTGAAGCTTTCTTT
. | TRBJ2-5 | . | TRBV7-9 | CASSFKGSRSQETQYF | TGTGCCAGCAGCTTTAAGGGGTCGAGGTCCCAAGAGACCCAGTACTTC